This T cell receptor beta chain came from a study of T-cell memory formation after mild COVID-19. V lost 7 bases and J 1 base, leaving 10 bases between the germline ends. CDR1 MGHRA and CDR2 YSYEKL come from the germline V gene. This CDR3 has 13 residues. A single record per CDR3 protein comes from TCRdb applying MiXCR to the 5' RACE reads. The table lists around 310,000 distinct CDR3 sequences, roughly an eighth of them singletons. The sequencing sample was made of PBMCs or a T cell subset sorted from them (not recorded which). The sequence came from a man aged 18-30 years who had mild COVID-19 (a few samples of this study predate the infection). Cell type and time point are not known. The chain recombines TRBV4-1 with TRBJ1-1, with D perhaps TRBD1 (6 bases). The CDR3 reads CASKGQQNTEAFF. DNA of the CDR3: TGCGCCAGCAAAGGACAGCAGAACACTGAAGCTTTCTTT.